These 21 T cell receptor beta chains share one sample of origin, sequenced in a study of blood T cells in healthy people across ages. The authors ran a second PCR of roughly 6 to 12 cycles using a sample-barcoded 5' primer and a J-beta primer mix. MiXCR, run by TCRdb on the 5' RACE reads, gives a single entry per CDR3 protein. The table records 700,000 to 950,000 distinct CDR3 sequences, roughly 64% of them present only once. The specimen sequenced was blood. The receptors come from a man aged 25-40 years in good health.

This chain links TRBV4-1 with TRBJ2-1, with 12 bases lining up with TRBD2. This CDR3 is 17 amino acids long. V lost 4 bases and J lost 7; bases outside the gene matches: 11. Germline values: CDR1 MGHRA, CDR2 YSYEKL. The CDR3 nucleotides read TGCGCCAGCAGCCCCGACACCACTAGCGGGGGGCGGAATGAGCAGTTCTTC. This sequence encodes CASSPDTTSGGRNEQFF.

CDR3 loop: CASLTQETYGYTF. The DNA of the CDR3 is TGTGCCAGCCTTACTCAAGAGACCTATGGCTACACCTTC. The chain combines TRBV6-6 with TRBJ1-2; D uncertain. Germline V gene lookup returns CDR1 MNHNY and CDR2 SVGAGI (reference sequence). The length of the CDR3 is 13 residues. Trimming shortened V by 8 bases and J by 4 bases, and 14 bases separated the two germline ends.

For this clonotype: A much larger clonotype is one base distant, so this may be a read error. The chain uses TRBV20-1 and TRBJ2-5; TRBD2 matches 11 bases. The J call is uncertain, as TRBJ2-7 better fits the DNA end. CDR1 and CDR2 from the germline V gene are DFQATT and SNEGSKA (reference sequence). The CDR3 is 13 residues long. The CDR3 reads CSAVGLAGFEQYF. The CDR3 DNA reads as TGCAGTGCTGTTGGACTAGCGGGCTTCGAGCAGTACTTC.

V is TRBV6-5 and J is TRBJ1-1; D is perhaps TRBD1 (5 bases). CDR3 size: 14 residues. Germline CDR1 and CDR2: MNHEY and SVGAGI. Between the trimmed V and J ends, which lost 0 bases and 1 base, there was a span of 6 bases. CDR3 DNA sequence: TGTGCCAGCAGTTACTCGCAGGGGAACACTGAAGCTTTCTTT. As protein: CASSYSQGNTEAFF.

The genes are TRBV5-1 and TRBJ2-5, with 11 nucleotides matching TRBD2. V dropped 3 bases and J dropped 3; count of bases not matched to a gene: 4. The CDR3 is 15 amino acids. Germline assignment: CDR1 SGHRS and CDR2 YFSETQ. CDR3 in DNA: TGCGCCAGCAGCTGGTCACTAGCGGGAGAAGAGACCCAGTACTTC. Its translation: CASSWSLAGEETQYF.

The V gene is TRBV7-9, the J gene TRBJ2-7; no reliable D call. CDR1 is SEHNR and CDR2 is FQNEAQ in the germline V gene (reference sequence). V shed 3 bases and J shed 6 bases, with 9 bases lying between them. The CDR3 runs to 12 residues. CDR3 sequence: CASSFVIFEQYF. CDR3 coding DNA: TGTGCCAGCAGCTTTGTGATATTCGAGCAGTACTTC.

The CDR3 bases are TGCGCCAGCAGTGAGTCGATCGGGACAGGGGACGAAAAACTGTTTTTT. Encoded protein: CASSESIGTGDEKLFF. The V call is TRBV10-1, the J call TRBJ1-4; 10 positions agree with TRBD1. V lost 0 bases to trimming and J lost 8 bases; unmatched junction nucleotides: 6. CDR3 size: 16 residues. Germline V gene lookup returns CDR1 WNHNN and CDR2 SYGVQD (reference sequence).

A few counts support this clonotype. The rearrangement joins TRBV5-1 to TRBJ1-2; D gene unclear. Trimming removed 0 bases from V and 7 bases from J, with 7 bases in between. The CDR3 runs to 12 residues. CDR1 and CDR2 from the germline V gene are SGHRS and YFSETQ. The CDR3 spells CASSLGAAGYTF. CDR3 nucleotides: TGCGCCAGCAGCTTGGGGGCAGCTGGCTACACCTTC.

This clonotype showed up just once. CDR3 in DNA: TGTGCCAGCAGCGTTGGGGACAGGAACTATGGCTACACCTTC. Translating it yields CASSVGDRNYGYTF. V is TRBV9 and J is TRBJ1-2; TRBD1 matches 8 bases. Looked up from germline, CDR1 is SGDLS and CDR2 is YYNGEE. Unmatched junction bases numbered 2, after V lost 2 bases and J lost 2 bases. The CDR3 is 14 residues long.

This rearrangement joins TRBV27 to TRBJ2-7, with a weak D call TRBD2 (6 bases). Germline CDR1 is MNHEY and CDR2 is SMNVEV (reference sequence). There are 13 residues in the CDR3. Trimming shortened V by 7 bases and J by 1 base, and 11 bases separated the two germline ends. In nucleotides, the CDR3 is TGTGCCAGCAATGGCGGGACTTCCTACGAGCAGTACTTC. It encodes CASNGGTSYEQYF.

This clonotype came up a few times. J is TRBJ1-2 and V is TRBV20-1; D is undetermined. The CDR3 is made up of 13 amino acids. Germline assignment: CDR1 DFQATT and CDR2 SNEGSKA (reference sequence). Trimming removed 4 bases at V and 8 bases at J, with 17 bases between. The CDR3 spells CSATASTLGGYTF. In DNA form, the CDR3 reads TGCAGTGCTACCGCGTCGACTCTGGGCGGCTACACCTTC.

The chain employs TRBV4-1 and TRBJ1-1; D might be TRBD1 (5 bases). Germline V gene data show CDR1 as MGHRA and CDR2 as YSYEKL. This CDR3 has 14 amino acids. The germline V and J ends were trimmed by 2 bases and 4 bases, with 11 bases remaining between them. The CDR3 loop is CASSQKSRATEAFF. In nucleotides, the CDR3 is TGCGCCAGCAGCCAAAAGTCCAGGGCCACTGAAGCTTTCTTT.

The chain uses TRBV20-1 and TRBJ1-2; 7 nucleotides line up with TRBD1. With 5 bases clipped from V and 3 bases from J, the junction kept 3 bases outside the gene matches. Germline V gene data show CDR1 as DFQATT and CDR2 as SNEGSKA (reference sequence). CDR3 length: 12 amino acids. The DNA for the CDR3 is TGCAGTGCTGATACAGGGGACTATGGCTACACCTTC. It is translated as CSADTGDYGYTF.

This clonotype was recorded once. The chain couples TRBV7-2 to TRBJ1-5, with TRBD1 matching over 7 bases. Germline V lookup: CDR1 SGHTA, CDR2 FQGNSA. The CDR3 is 13 amino acids. Unmatched junction bases numbered 5, after V lost 8 bases and J lost 4 bases. The CDR3 sequence: CASGTESNQPQHF. The DNA of the CDR3 is TGTGCCAGCGGGACAGAGTCAAATCAGCCCCAGCATTTT.

This chain uses TRBV7-8 with TRBJ1-5, with D possibly being TRBD1 (6 bases). This CDR3 is built from 14 residues. V lost 5 bases to trimming and J lost 5 bases, with 13 bases between them. Germline CDR1 is SGHVS and CDR2 is FQNEAQ. CDR3 loop: CASSILGADQPQHF. The CDR3, as DNA: TGTGCCAGCAGCATCCTGGGGGCTGATCAGCCCCAGCATTTT.

The J gene is TRBJ2-3, the V gene TRBV20-1; TRBD2 agrees at 15 bases. V trimming: 6 bases; J trimming: 5 bases; junction bases outside the gene matches: 12. Germline V gene lookup returns CDR1 DFQATT and CDR2 SNEGSKA (reference sequence). The CDR3 extends over 17 amino acids. This chain's CDR3 is CSAQSGLAGGSGDTQYF. The CDR3, as DNA: TGCAGTGCCCAGAGTGGACTAGCGGGGGGGAGTGGAGATACGCAGTATTTT.

The chain uses TRBV14 and TRBJ1-2; 7 bases line up with TRBD1. The trim removed 5 bases at V and 4 bases at J, leaving 7 bases unmatched. Germline loops: CDR1 SGHDN, CDR2 FVKESK. CDR3 length: 14 amino acids. The CDR3 DNA follows: TGTGCCAGCAGCAAGGAACAGGGGACCTATGGCTACACCTTC. Encoded protein: CASSKEQGTYGYTF. The entire variable domain, with the rest obtained from reference TRBV14 and TRBJ1-2, is as follows: EAGVTQFPSHSVIEKGQTVTLRCDPISGHDNLYWYRRVMGKEIKFLLHFVKESKQDESGMPNNRFLAERTGGTYSTLKVQPAELEDSGVYFCASSKEQGTYGYTFGSGTRLTVV.

The V gene is TRBV29-1, the J gene TRBJ1-1; tentative D call: TRBD1 (5 bases). The V gene lost 6 bases and the J gene lost 0 bases, with 11 bases spanning the gap. Germline V gene sequence: CDR1 SQVTM, CDR2 ANQGSEA. The CDR3 length is 13 residues. The CDR3 sequence is CSVWTYMNTEAFF. The CDR3 DNA follows: TGCAGCGTCTGGACATACATGAACACTGAAGCTTTCTTT.

The V call is TRBV7-2, the J call TRBJ2-3, with D possibly being TRBD2 (5 bases). Germline CDR1 is SGHTA and CDR2 is FQGNSA. The CDR3 loop spans 15 amino acids. Trimming pared 4 bases from V and 2 bases from J, leaving 13 bases between. The CDR3 reads CASSSPGSITDTQYF. Written as DNA, the CDR3 is TGTGCCAGCAGCTCTCCGGGATCCATCACAGATACGCAGTATTTT.

The gene calls are TRBV4-2 and TRBJ2-3; D unresolved. The germline V and J ends were trimmed by 1 base and 0 bases, with 17 bases remaining between them. Germline-derived CDR1 and CDR2 are LGHNA and YNFKEQ. The CDR3 has 18 amino acids. In nucleotides, the CDR3 is TGTGCCAGCAGCCAAGTTCCCCACGGGCGCGGAAGCACAGATACGCAGTATTTT. It translates to CASSQVPHGRGSTDTQYF.

With regard to this clonotype: The junction departs from the called germline gene at one end, perhaps through a read error. The CDR3 sequence is CASSWTGSTDTQYF. The CDR3 DNA is TGCGCCAGCAGCTGGACAGGGTCCACAGATACGCAGTATTTT. V and J are TRBV12-3 or TRBV12-4 and TRBJ2-3; 8 bases line up with TRBD1. This CDR3 is built from 14 residues.